The present T cell receptor beta chain was sequenced within a study of early T cells in non-severe SARS-CoV-2 infection. Study information: The study sequenced bulk RNA from unsorted whole blood, with chains unpaired.

Study observations and caveats: The study's VDJdb matching favored anti-spike CD8 responses and missed private and CD4 specificities.

cDNA molecules, individually, were tagged with unique molecular identifiers. One entry per CDR3 protein results from TCRdb running MiXCR on the 5' RACE reads. This table holds several thousand distinct CDR3 sequences, 4% to 5.5% found once. Judged by abundance, this clonotype is medium-sized. Its antigen is unidentified. The sample consisted of whole blood. The clonotype originates from an adult who was a healthcare worker with PCR-confirmed SARS-CoV-2 infection or an uninfected control (not recorded which).

CDR3 sequence reads: CASSPAGQNYGYTF. CDR3 sequence (DNA): TGTGCCAGCAGCCCGGCAGGGCAGAACTATGGCTACACCTTC. The gene calls are TRBV5-6 and TRBJ1-2, with D possibly matching TRBD1 (5 bases). CDR3 length: 14 amino acids. V was trimmed by 4 bases and J by 2 bases, leaving 12 bases between them. Germline CDR1 is SGHDT and CDR2 is YYEEEE.